Each of the 22 T cell receptor beta chains below was sequenced from the same sample in a study of tumor and adjacent non-tumor tissue in lung cancer. TCRbeta libraries were built with three rounds of nested PCR, modified from ARM-PCR. One entry per CDR3 protein, called by TCRdb with MiXCR from the multiplex PCR reads. This table holds about 98,000 distinct CDR3 sequences, approximately 80% found once. The template was RNA from unsorted bulk tissue. Distant lung tissue was collected more than 3 cm away from the tumor edge. Sequenced: distant non-tumor lung tissue. These receptors were obtained from a man aged 55 to 70 with small cell lung cancer.

V usage is TRBV12-3 or TRBV12-4 and J usage is TRBJ1-4; D remains ambiguous. CDR3 length equals 13 residues. Trimming shortened V by 9 bases and J by 8 bases, and 16 bases separated the two germline ends. In DNA, the CDR3 is TGTGCCAGTCAGAAAGCAACTGACGAAAAACTGTTTTTT. The encoded protein is CASQKATDEKLFF.

This clonotype has only a few counts. One end of the junction varies from germline; a read error may be responsible. The chain has TRBV4-2 and TRBJ1-5, with unresolved D. CDR3 length: 13 amino acids. The germline gives CDR1 LGHNA, CDR2 YNFKEQ. The CDR3 here is CVSSLSRDQPLHF. The CDR3, as DNA: TGTGTCAGCAGCCTCTCTAGGGATCAGCCCCTGCATTTT.

The chain couples TRBV18 to TRBJ2-2, with no clear D. This CDR3 contains 11 residues. In germline, CDR1 is KGHSH, CDR2 LQKENI. Trimming cost V 10 bases and J 2 bases, with 5 bases left between them. The CDR3 reads CAISNTGELFF. The DNA for the CDR3 is TGTGCCATCTCTAACACCGGGGAGCTGTTTTTT.

A word on this clonotype: A much larger clonotype is one base distant, so this may be a read error. The chain couples TRBV5-1 to TRBJ2-2; D remains unclear. This CDR3 region has 16 residues. From germline, CDR1 is SGHRS and CDR2 YFSETQ. Trimming pared 4 bases from V and 0 bases from J, leaving 13 bases between. CDR3 protein: CASSVFAVSNTGELFF. CDR3 DNA sequence: TGCGCCAGCAGCGTTTTTGCGGTATCGAACACCGGGGAGCTGTTTTTT.

About this clonotype itself: This likely comes from a read error, as the CDR3 has no conserved phenylalanine or tryptophan at its end. The DNA is left out, because the CDR3 cannot be placed on it with certainty; the CDR3 is given as TCRdb lists it. J is TRBJ1-2 and V is TRBV29-1; the D segment call TRBD1 is taken from the table without a DNA check. A total of 12 residues make up the CDR3, ends included. The germline CDR1 and CDR2 sequences are SQVTM and ANQGSEA. The CDR3 reads CSVAQGDYGYII.

The rearrangement uses TRBV6-5 and TRBJ1-2; no clear D gene. CDR1 MNHEY and CDR2 SVGAGI come from the germline V gene. The CDR3 contains 16 residues. The CDR3 loop is CGSSYSVGVGDYGYTF. In DNA, the CDR3 is TGTGGCAGTAGTTATTCAGTAGGTGTTGGGGACTATGGCTACACCTTC.

The chain couples TRBV28 to TRBJ2-5, with TRBD1 matching 8 bases. This CDR3 comprises 17 residues. The germline CDR1 and CDR2 sequences are MDHEN and SYDVKM. With V trimmed by 5 bases and J by 7 bases, 18 bases remained unmatched. The CDR3: CASSPSQGVDYGSTQYF. CDR3 sequence (DNA): TGTGCCAGCAGTCCCTCACAGGGGGTGGACTATGGCTCGACCCAGTACTTC. The full variable domain, rest sourced from reference TRBV28 and TRBJ2-5, is DVKVTQSSRYLVKRTGEKVFLECVQDMDHENMFWYRQDPGLGLRLIYFSYDVKMKEKGDIPEGYSVSREKKERFSLILESASTNQTSMYLCASSPSQGVDYGSTQYFGPGTRLLVL.

On this clonotype itself: A clone one base away is much larger, so this may be a read error. This is likely a read error, given that the CDR3 carries no conserved phenylalanine or tryptophan at its end. The CDR3 is CASSFASTSVSYNEQFI. The CDR3 bases are TGCGCCAGCAGCTTCGCCTCGACTAGCGTTTCCTACAATGAGCAGTTCATC. The chain couples TRBV5-1 to TRBJ2-1; TRBD2 matches 8 bases. The CDR3 is made up of 17 amino acids. V trimming: 2 bases; J trimming: 1 base; junction bases outside the gene matches: 8. The germline V gene has CDR1 SGHRS and CDR2 YFSETQ.

On this clonotype: One junction end does not reproduce the germline sequence, and a read error may be involved. The chain couples TRBV11-2 to TRBJ2-1, with no clear D. The CDR3 consists of 14 residues. The germline V gene has CDR1 SGHAT and CDR2 FQNNGV. CDR3 amino acids: CASSLEALLVELLF. The CDR3 bases are TGTGCCAGTAGCTTAGAGGCATTGTTGGTTGAGCTGTTATTC.

As for this clonotype: A much larger clone lies one base from this, so it may be a read error. The CDR3 carries no conserved terminal phenylalanine or tryptophan, so it likely arises from a read error. The rearrangement links TRBV28 to TRBJ2-7; TRBD2 matches 8 bases. The CDR3 has 18 amino acids. Germline CDR1 is MDHEN and CDR2 is SYDVKM. The V segment lost 5 bases and the J segment 1 base; nucleotides outside the gene matches: 16. CDR3 protein: CASSPYLVRGGESYEQYL. CDR3 nucleotides: TGTGCCAGCAGTCCCTATTTAGTACGGGGGGGAGAGTCCTACGAGCAGTACCTC.

The V call is TRBV5-4, the J call TRBJ2-2; 9 positions agree with TRBD2. With V trimmed by 0 bases and J by 4 bases, 1 base remained unmatched. This CDR3 contains 15 residues. In germline, CDR1 is SGHNT, CDR2 YYREEE (reference sequence). As DNA, the CDR3 is TGTGCCAGCAGCTTGGTTAGCGGGAGCACCGGGGAGCTGTTTTTT. It specifies CASSLVSGSTGELFF.

CDR3 bases: TGCGCCATCAGCCACATCGATACGCAGTATTTT. Its protein is CAISHIDTQYF. The chain links TRBV10-2 to TRBJ2-3, with D uncertain. This CDR3 is 11 amino acids long. The germline V gene encodes CDR1 WSHSY and CDR2 SAAADI. Trimming cost V 10 bases and J 6 bases, with 11 bases left between them.

As concerns this clonotype: Germline and junction disagree at one end, which may indicate a read error. The rearrangement uses TRBV29-1 and TRBJ2-3; D is unclear. Per the germline V gene, CDR1 is SQVTM and CDR2 is ANQGSEA. The CDR3 runs to 12 residues. CDR3: CSVTSGTDTQYF. Here the CDR3 DNA reads TGCAGCGTAACATCAGGCACAGATACACAGTATTTT.

This clonotype was counted a single time. V is TRBV10-3 and J is TRBJ2-5, with D tentatively TRBD1 (5 bases). Germline values: CDR1 ENHRY, CDR2 SYGVKD. This CDR3 is built from 12 residues. Trimming pared 10 bases from V and 3 bases from J, leaving 12 bases between. The CDR3 sequence is CANNAREETQYF. CDR3 DNA: TGTGCCAACAATGCCAGGGAAGAGACCCAGTACTTC.

This clonotype was seen at least ten times. The CDR3 here is CASSELADSSYEQYV. The CDR3 coding sequence is TGTGCCAGCAGTGAACTAGCGGATAGCTCCTACGAGCAGTACGTC. The chain carries TRBV6-1 and TRBJ2-7, with 7 bases aligning to TRBD2. Germline V gives CDR1 MNHNS, CDR2 SASEGT. The J segment lost 0 bases and the V segment lost 2 bases, leaving 4 bases of the junction unmatched. This CDR3 region has 15 residues.

Comments on this clonotype: Sequence at one end of the junction differs from germline and may be a read error. The chain recombines TRBV7-9 with TRBJ2-5; TRBD2 matches at 10 bases. The CDR3 extends over 17 amino acids. Germline assignment: CDR1 SEHNR and CDR2 FQNEAQ (reference sequence). The CDR3 DNA is TGTGCCAGCAGCCCGGGACTAGCGTTTGGTGTGAATGAGACCCGGTACTTC. This sequence encodes CASSPGLAFGVNETRYF.

This clonotype was observed many times. CDR3 DNA: TGTGCCAGTCAACCCCAGGGAAAGGGCTTCGACGAGCAGTACTTC. This encodes CASQPQGKGFDEQYF. The rearrangement uses TRBV7-9 and TRBJ2-7; D possibly corresponds to TRBD1 (5 bases). Germline lookup yields CDR1 SEHNR and CDR2 FQNEAQ (reference sequence). The CDR3 spans 15 residues. Trimming removed 9 bases at V and 5 bases at J, with 23 bases between.

A remark on this clonotype: The CDR3 does not close with the conserved phenylalanine or tryptophan, likely indicating a read error. J is TRBJ2-2 and V is TRBV4-2; a possible D gene is TRBD2 (6 bases). The CDR3 is 15 residues long. Germline CDR1 LGHNA, CDR2 YNFKEQ. CDR3 sequence: CASKLEGDDGGVLFS. In DNA, the CDR3 is TGTGCCAGCAAACTAGAGGGAGATGATGGCGGGGTGCTGTTTTCT.

The CDR3 reads CASSPGLTSCEQYV. As DNA, the CDR3 is TGTGCCAGCAGCCCCGGCTTGACCTCCTGCGAGCAGTACGTT. The chain joins TRBV11-2 to TRBJ2-7, with D unclear. CDR3 size: 14 residues. The germline CDR1 and CDR2 sequences are SGHAT and FQNNGV.

On this clonotype itself: At one end the junction does not follow the germline gene, possibly because of a read error. This chain uses TRBV29-1 with TRBJ2-1, with TRBD2 as a possible D gene (5 bases). Per germline, CDR1 SQVTM and CDR2 ANQGSEA. This CDR3 region has 13 residues. The CDR3 sequence is CSVGTCGYNEQLF. The CDR3, as DNA: TGCAGCGTTGGGACTTGCGGATACAATGAGCAGTTATTC.

The chain couples TRBV12-3 or TRBV12-4 to TRBJ2-1; D possibly corresponds to TRBD2 (5 bases). The CDR3 totals 13 residues. The V gene lost 4 bases and the J gene lost 4 bases, with 8 bases spanning the gap. CDR3 in amino acids: CASSSDYYNEQFF. CDR3 sequence (DNA): TGTGCCAGCAGTTCTGACTATTACAATGAGCAGTTCTTC.

A remark on this clonotype: Given the absence of the conserved phenylalanine or tryptophan at the CDR3 end, a read error is likely. The J gene is TRBJ2-5, the V gene TRBV5-4, with 8 bases aligning to TRBD2. CDR3 length equals 16 residues. Germline lookup yields CDR1 SGHNT and CDR2 YYREEE (reference sequence). Germline trimming cut 0 bases from V and 4 bases from J; bases unmatched to any gene: 8. CDR3 sequence reads: CASSLDPAGEGETQYY. As DNA, the CDR3 is TGTGCCAGCAGCTTGGACCCAGCGGGAGAGGGAGAGACCCAGTACTAC.